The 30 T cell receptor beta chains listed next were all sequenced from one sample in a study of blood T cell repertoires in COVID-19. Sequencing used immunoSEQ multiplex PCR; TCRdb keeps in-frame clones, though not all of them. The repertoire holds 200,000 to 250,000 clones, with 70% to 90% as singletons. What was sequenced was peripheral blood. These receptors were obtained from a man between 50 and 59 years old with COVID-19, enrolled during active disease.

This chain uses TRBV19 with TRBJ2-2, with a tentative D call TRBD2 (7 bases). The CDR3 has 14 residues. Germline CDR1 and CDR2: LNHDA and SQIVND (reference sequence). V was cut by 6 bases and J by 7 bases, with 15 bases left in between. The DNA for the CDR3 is TGTGCCAGTAGCCCGGGGGGCTTTGGCGGGGAGCTGTTTTTT. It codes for CASSPGGFGGELFF.

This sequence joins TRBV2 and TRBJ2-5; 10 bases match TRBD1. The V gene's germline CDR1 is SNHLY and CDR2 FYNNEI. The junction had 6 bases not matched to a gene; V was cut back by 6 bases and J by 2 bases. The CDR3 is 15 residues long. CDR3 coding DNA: TGTGCCAGCAGAGGACAGGGGGGAACACAAGAGACCCAGTACTTC. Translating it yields CASRGQGGTQETQYF.

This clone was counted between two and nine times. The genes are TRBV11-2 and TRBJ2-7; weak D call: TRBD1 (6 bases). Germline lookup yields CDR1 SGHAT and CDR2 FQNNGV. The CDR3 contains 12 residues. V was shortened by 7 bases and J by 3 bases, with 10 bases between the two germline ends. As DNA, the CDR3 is TGTGCCAGCATGGGGGCCCGCTACGAGCAGTACTTC. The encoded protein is CASMGARYEQYF.

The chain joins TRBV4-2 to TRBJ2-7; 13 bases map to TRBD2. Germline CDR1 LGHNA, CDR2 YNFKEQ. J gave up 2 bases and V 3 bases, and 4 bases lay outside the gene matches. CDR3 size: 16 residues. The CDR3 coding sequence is TGTGCCAGCAGCCAGGTAGGGACTAGCGGGGCCTACGAGCAGTACTTC. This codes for CASSQVGTSGAYEQYF.

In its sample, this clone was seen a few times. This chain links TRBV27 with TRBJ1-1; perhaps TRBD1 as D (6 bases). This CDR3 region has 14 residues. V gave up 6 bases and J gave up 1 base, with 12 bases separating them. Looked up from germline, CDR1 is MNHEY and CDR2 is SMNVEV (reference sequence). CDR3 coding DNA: TGTGCCAGCAGGACGGGGGGCCAGAACACTGAAGCTTTCTTT. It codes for CASRTGGQNTEAFF.

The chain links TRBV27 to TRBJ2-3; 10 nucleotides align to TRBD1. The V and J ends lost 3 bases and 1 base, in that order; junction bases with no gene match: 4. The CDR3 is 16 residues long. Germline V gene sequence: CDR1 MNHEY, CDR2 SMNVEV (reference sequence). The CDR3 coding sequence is TGTGCCAGCAGTTTCCTGGGGACAGGGGGCACAGATACGCAGTATTTT. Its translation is CASSFLGTGGTDTQYF.

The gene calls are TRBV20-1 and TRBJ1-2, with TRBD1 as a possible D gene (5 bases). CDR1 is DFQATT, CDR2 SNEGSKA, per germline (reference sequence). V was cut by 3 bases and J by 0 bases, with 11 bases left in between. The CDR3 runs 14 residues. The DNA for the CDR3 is TGCAGTGCTAGTGGCCAGGGCTCTAACTATGGCTACACCTTC. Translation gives CSASGQGSNYGYTF.

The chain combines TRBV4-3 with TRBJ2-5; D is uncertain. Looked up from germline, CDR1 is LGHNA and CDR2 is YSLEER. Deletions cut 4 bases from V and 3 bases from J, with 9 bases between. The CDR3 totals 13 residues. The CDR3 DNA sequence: TGCGCCAGCAGCCCCCCAGGTGAAGAGACCCAGTACTTC. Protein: CASSPPGEETQYF.

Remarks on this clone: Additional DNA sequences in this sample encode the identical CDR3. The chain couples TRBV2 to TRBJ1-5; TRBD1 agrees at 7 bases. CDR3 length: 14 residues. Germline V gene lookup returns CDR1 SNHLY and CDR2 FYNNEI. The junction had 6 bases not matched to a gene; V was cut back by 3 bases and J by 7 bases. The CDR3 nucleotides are TGTGCCAGCAGTGACAGGGGGGTAGGACAGCCCCAGCATTTT. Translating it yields CASSDRGVGQPQHF. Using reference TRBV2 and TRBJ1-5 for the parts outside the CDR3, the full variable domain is EPEVTQTPSHQVTQMGQEVILRCVPISNHLYFYWYRQILGQKVEFLVSFYNNEISEKSEIFDDQFSVERPDGSNFTLKIRSTKLEDSAMYFCASSDRGVGQPQHFGDGTRLSIL.

This CDR3 is CASSTSRGSTEAFF. The CDR3, as DNA: TGTGCCAGCAGTACCTCCAGGGGATCCACTGAAGCTTTCTTT. The gene calls are TRBV6-5 and TRBJ1-1; TRBD1 might be the D (6 bases). The ends were cut back, 5 bases at V and 4 bases at J, with 14 bases in the middle. The CDR3 extends over 14 amino acids. In germline, CDR1 is MNHEY, CDR2 SVGAGI.

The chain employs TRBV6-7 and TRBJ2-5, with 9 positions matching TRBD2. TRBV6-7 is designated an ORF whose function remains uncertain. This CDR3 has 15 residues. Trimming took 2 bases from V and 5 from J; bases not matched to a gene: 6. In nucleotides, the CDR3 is TGTGCCAGCAGTTACCCGCGGGGGGGCCTTGAGACCCAGTACTTC. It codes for CASSYPRGGLETQYF.

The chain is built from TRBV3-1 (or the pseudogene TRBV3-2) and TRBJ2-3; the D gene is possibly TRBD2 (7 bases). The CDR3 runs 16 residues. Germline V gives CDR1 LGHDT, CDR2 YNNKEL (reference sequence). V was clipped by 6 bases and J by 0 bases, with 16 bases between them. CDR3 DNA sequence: TGTGCCAGCAGTTCAGGGGTCGGGGGGAGCACAGATACGCAGTATTTT. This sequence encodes CASSSGVGGSTDTQYF.

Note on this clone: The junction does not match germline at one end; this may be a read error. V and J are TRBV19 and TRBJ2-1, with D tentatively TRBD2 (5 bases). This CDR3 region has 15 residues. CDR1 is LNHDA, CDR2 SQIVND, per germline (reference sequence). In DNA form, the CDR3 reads TGTGCCAGTAGTGTAGAGGGCTTCGACTACAATGAGCAGTTCTTC. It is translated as CASSVEGFDYNEQFF.

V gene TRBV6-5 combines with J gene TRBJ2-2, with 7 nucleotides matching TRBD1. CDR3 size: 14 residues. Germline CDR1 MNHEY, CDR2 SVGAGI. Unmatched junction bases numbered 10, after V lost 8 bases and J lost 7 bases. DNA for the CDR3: TGTGCCAGCTTTCTCGACAGGGCCCACGGGGAGCTGTTTTTT. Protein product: CASFLDRAHGELFF.

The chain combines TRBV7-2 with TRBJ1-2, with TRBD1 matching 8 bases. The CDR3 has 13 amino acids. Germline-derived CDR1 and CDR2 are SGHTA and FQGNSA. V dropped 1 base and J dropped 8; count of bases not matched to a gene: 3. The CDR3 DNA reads TGTGCCAGCAGCTTAGTCAGGGGGCGAGGCTACACCTTC. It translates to CASSLVRGRGYTF.

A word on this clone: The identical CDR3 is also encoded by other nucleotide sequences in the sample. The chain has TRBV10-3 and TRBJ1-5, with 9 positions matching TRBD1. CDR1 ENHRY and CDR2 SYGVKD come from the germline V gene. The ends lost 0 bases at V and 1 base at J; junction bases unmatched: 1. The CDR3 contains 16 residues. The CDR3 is CAISESGQGSNQPQHF. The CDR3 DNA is TGTGCCATCAGTGAGTCGGGACAGGGAAGCAATCAGCCCCAGCATTTT.

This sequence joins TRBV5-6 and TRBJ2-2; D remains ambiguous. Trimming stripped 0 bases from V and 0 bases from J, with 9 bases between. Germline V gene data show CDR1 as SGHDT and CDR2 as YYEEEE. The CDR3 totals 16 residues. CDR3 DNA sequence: TGTGCCAGCAGCTTGGATCAGAGCGCGAACACCGGGGAGCTGTTTTTT. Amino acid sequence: CASSLDQSANTGELFF.

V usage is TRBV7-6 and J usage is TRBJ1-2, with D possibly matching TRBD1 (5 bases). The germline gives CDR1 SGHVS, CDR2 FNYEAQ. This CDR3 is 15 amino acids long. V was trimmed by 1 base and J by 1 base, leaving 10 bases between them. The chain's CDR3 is CASSLGGGVNYGYTF. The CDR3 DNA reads TGTGCCAGCAGCTTAGGAGGAGGGGTTAACTATGGCTACACCTTC.

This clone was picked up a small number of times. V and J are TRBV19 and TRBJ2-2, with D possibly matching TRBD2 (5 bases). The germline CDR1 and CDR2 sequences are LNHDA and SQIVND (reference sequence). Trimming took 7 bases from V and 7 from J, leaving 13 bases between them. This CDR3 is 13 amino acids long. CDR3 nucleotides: TGTGCCAGTACTCCGGGCGGGCTCGGGGAGCTGTTTTTT. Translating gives CASTPGGLGELFF.

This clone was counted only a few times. As DNA, the CDR3 is TGCGCCAGCAGCTTCGAGGTTGGCAGGGGTAACTATGGCTACACCTTC. As protein: CASSFEVGRGNYGYTF. The chain is built from TRBV5-1 and TRBJ1-2; D is possibly TRBD1 (6 bases). Per germline, CDR1 SGHRS and CDR2 YFSETQ. V was cut by 2 bases and J by 1 base, with 15 bases left in between. The CDR3 runs to 16 residues.

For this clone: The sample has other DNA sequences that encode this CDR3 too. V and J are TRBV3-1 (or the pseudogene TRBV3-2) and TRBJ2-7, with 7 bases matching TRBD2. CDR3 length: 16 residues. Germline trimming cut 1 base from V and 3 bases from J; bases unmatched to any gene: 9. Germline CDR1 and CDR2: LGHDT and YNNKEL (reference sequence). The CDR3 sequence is CASSQGLAASSYEQYF. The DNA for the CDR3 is TGTGCCAGCAGCCAAGGACTAGCCGCTAGTAGCTACGAGCAGTACTTC.

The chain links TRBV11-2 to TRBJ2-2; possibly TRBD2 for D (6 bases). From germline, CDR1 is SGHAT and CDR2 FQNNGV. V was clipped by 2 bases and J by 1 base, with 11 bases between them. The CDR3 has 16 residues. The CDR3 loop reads CASSLQAGQNTGELFF. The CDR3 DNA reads TGTGCCAGCAGCTTACAAGCGGGTCAGAACACCGGGGAGCTGTTTTTT.

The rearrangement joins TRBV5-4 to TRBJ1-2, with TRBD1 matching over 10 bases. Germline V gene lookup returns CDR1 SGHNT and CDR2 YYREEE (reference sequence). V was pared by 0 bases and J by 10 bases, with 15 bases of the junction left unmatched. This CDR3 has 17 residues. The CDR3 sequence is CASSLAMGQGKKEAYTF. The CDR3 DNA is TGTGCCAGCAGCTTGGCTATGGGACAGGGGAAGAAGGAGGCCTACACCTTC. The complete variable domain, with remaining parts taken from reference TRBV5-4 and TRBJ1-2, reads ETGVTQSPTHLIKTRGQQVTLRCSSQSGHNTVSWYQQALGQGPQFIFQYYREEENGRGNFPPRFSGLQFPNYSSELNVNALELDDSALYLCASSLAMGQGKKEAYTFGSGTRLTVV.

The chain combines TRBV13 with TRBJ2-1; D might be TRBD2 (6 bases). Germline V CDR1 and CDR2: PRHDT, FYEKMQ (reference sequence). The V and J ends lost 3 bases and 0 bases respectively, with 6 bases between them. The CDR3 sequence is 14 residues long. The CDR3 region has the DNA TGTGCCAGCAGCTTCGGGGGCTCCTACAATGAGCAGTTCTTC. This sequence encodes CASSFGGSYNEQFF.

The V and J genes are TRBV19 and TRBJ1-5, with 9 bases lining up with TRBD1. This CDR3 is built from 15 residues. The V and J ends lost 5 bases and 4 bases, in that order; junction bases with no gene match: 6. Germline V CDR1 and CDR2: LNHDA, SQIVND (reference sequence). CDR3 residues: CASSQGTGWNQPQHF. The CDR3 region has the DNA TGTGCCAGTAGTCAAGGGACAGGGTGGAATCAGCCCCAGCATTTT.

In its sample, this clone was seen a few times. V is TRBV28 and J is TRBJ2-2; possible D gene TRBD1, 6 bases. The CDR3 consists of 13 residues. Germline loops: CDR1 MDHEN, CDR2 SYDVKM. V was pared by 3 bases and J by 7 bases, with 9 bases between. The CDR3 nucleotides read TGTGCCAGCAGTTTGACAGGCCGCGGGGAGCTGTTTTTT. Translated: CASSLTGRGELFF.

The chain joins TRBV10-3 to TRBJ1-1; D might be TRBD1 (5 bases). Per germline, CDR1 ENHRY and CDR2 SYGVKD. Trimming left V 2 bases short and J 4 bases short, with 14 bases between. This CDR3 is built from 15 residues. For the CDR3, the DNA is TGTGCCATCAGTGAGGGTGCAGGGCGGACCACTGAAGCTTTCTTT. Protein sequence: CAISEGAGRTTEAFF.

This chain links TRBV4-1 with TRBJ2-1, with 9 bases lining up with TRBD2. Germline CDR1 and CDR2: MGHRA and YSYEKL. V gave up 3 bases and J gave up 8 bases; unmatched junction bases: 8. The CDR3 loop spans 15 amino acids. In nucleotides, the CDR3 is TGCGCCAGCAGCCAGGGACTAGCTATAGCCTATGAGCAGTTCTTC. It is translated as CASSQGLAIAYEQFF.

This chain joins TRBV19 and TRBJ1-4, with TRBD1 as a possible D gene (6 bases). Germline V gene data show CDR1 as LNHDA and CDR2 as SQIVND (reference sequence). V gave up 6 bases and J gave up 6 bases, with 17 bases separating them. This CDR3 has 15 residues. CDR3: CASRAQGGRYEKLFF. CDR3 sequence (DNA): TGTGCCAGTAGGGCACAGGGTGGTCGTTATGAAAAACTGTTTTTT.

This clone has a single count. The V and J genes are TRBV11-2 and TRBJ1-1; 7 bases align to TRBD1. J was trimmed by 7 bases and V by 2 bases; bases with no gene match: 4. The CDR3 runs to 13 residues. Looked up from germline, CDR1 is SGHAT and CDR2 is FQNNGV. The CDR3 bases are TGTGCCAGCAGCTTATATCCAGGGGGTGAAGCTTTCTTT. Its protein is CASSLYPGGEAFF.